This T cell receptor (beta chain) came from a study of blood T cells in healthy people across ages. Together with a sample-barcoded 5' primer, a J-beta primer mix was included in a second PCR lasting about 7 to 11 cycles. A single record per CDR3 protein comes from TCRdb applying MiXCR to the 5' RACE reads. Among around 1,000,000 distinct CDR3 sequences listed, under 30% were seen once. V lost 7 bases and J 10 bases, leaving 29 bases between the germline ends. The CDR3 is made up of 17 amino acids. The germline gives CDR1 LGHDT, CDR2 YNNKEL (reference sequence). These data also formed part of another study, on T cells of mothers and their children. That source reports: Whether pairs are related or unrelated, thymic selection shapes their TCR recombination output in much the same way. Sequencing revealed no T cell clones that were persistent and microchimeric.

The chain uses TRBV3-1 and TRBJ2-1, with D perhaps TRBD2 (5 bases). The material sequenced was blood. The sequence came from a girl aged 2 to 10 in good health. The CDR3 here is CASTWVGGQPYIREQFF. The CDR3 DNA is TGTGCCAGCACATGGGTGGGCGGGCAACCTTATATTCGAGAGCAGTTCTTC.